The 6 T cell receptor beta chains given below trace back to one sample, sequenced in a study of identifying expanded T cells in peripheral blood. The data were produced by immunoSEQ multiplex PCR, yet TCRdb's version contains in-frame clones alone and is incomplete. The sample shows 95,000 to 150,000 clones, 84% of them seen only once. The sequenced material came from blood. These receptors were obtained from a person between 18 and 70 years old in good health.

The rearrangement uses TRBV4-3 and TRBJ1-6; D remains unclear. The CDR3 loop spans 15 amino acids. Germline CDR1 is LGHNA and CDR2 is YSLEER. The V gene lost 0 bases and the J gene lost 6 bases, with 9 bases spanning the gap. As DNA, the CDR3 is TGCGCCAGCAGCCAAGATGGAGGTGTTAATTCACCCCTCCACTTT. This codes for CASSQDGGVNSPLHF.

The DNA for the CDR3 is TGTGCCAGCAGCCCCCAAGGCGGGGGGAACACCGGGGAGCTGTTTTTT. Its protein product is CASSPQGGGNTGELFF. This chain connects TRBV5-4 to TRBJ2-2; 7 nucleotides align to TRBD2. The ends lost 4 bases at V and 1 base at J; junction bases unmatched: 7. The CDR3 is 16 residues long. The germline CDR1 and CDR2 sequences are SGHNT and YYREEE (reference sequence). The complete variable domain, with remaining parts taken from reference TRBV5-4 and TRBJ2-2, reads ETGVTQSPTHLIKTRGQQVTLRCSSQSGHNTVSWYQQALGQGPQFIFQYYREEENGRGNFPPRFSGLQFPNYSSELNVNALELDDSALYLCASSPQGGGNTGELFFGEGSRLTVL.

The chain is built from TRBV5-6 and TRBJ2-3, with TRBD1 identical over 7 bases. The trim removed 4 bases at V and 4 bases at J, leaving 6 bases unmatched. The length of the CDR3 is 14 residues. CDR1 is SGHDT, CDR2 YYEEEE, per germline. The CDR3 protein is CASSPLGGADTQYF. The CDR3 DNA is TGTGCCAGCAGCCCGTTAGGGGGCGCAGATACGCAGTATTTT.

Regarding this clone: In the same sample, other DNA sequences code for this CDR3. This sequence joins TRBV5-6 and TRBJ1-2; TRBD1 agrees at 7 bases. This CDR3 is 16 amino acids long. Germline-derived CDR1 and CDR2 are SGHDT and YYEEEE. V gave up 8 bases and J gave up 2 bases; unmatched junction bases: 15. The CDR3 protein is CASRTGAGQSNYGYTF. CDR3 in DNA: TGTGCCAGTAGGACGGGAGCGGGACAGAGCAACTATGGCTACACCTTC.

This clone was seen only a few times. This sequence joins TRBV5-1 and TRBJ1-1; maybe TRBD1 (5 bases). This CDR3 has 13 amino acids. Trimming removed 4 bases at V and 2 bases at J, with 9 bases between. Germline V gene sequence: CDR1 SGHRS, CDR2 YFSETQ. The CDR3 protein is CASSIRVNTEAFF. Here the CDR3 DNA reads TGCGCCAGCAGCATCAGGGTCAACACTGAAGCTTTCTTT.

The chain has TRBV7-9 and TRBJ2-7; D gene ambiguous. This CDR3 has 12 amino acids. Trimming took 2 bases from V and 5 from J, leaving 7 bases between them. Germline V gene sequence: CDR1 SEHNR, CDR2 FQNEAQ (reference sequence). CDR3 in DNA: TGTGCCAGCAGCTTAATTAGTGACGAGCAGTACTTC. Residues: CASSLISDEQYF.